The 3 T cell receptor beta chains below all came from one sample that was sequenced in a study of CD8 T cells in Susac syndrome. Random-hexamer reverse transcription was applied to about 0.45 to 1 ug RNA. One entry per CDR3 protein, called by TCRdb with MiXCR from the immunoSEQ multiplex PCR reads. The table has around 200,000 distinct CDR3 sequences, about 95% seen once. The sequencing input was CD8+ T cells from PBMCs. These receptors were taken from a human donor with Susac syndrome.

The genes are TRBV19 and TRBJ2-1; TRBD2 aligns across 7 bases. The CDR3 covers 13 residues. CDR1 is LNHDA, CDR2 SQIVND, per germline (reference sequence). V trimming: 7 bases; J trimming: 2 bases; junction bases outside the gene matches: 2. CDR3 sequence: CASTSGPYNEQFF. DNA for the CDR3: TGTGCCAGTACTAGCGGACCCTACAATGAGCAGTTCTTC.

The rearrangement links TRBV3-1 to TRBJ2-1, with 13 bases that match TRBD2. Germline CDR1 reads LGHDT; CDR2 reads YNNKEL (reference sequence). V lost 4 bases to trimming and J lost 12 bases; unmatched junction nucleotides: 9. The CDR3 has 15 amino acids. CDR3 sequence: CASSLGLAGVGGQFF. The CDR3 DNA follows: TGTGCCAGCAGCCTCGGACTAGCGGGGGTTGGTGGGCAGTTCTTC.

The chain uses TRBV5-4 and TRBJ2-1, with a tentative D call TRBD2 (5 bases). Trimming stripped 1 base from V and 3 bases from J, with 11 bases between. The CDR3 extends over 15 amino acids. Germline CDR1 is SGHNT and CDR2 is YYREEE (reference sequence). CDR3 bases: TGTGCCAGCAGCTTGCTAAGCGGAATCTACAATGAGCAGTTCTTC. Its protein is CASSLLSGIYNEQFF.